This T cell receptor beta chain was obtained from a study of blood T cell repertoires in COVID-19. Across the whole study: The United States, Italy and Spain were the sources of the acute and convalescent COVID-19 samples.

Per the study methods: Reference gene primer amplification in the assay estimated nucleated cell counts. Sequencing used immunoSEQ multiplex PCR; TCRdb keeps in-frame clones, though not all of them. V and J calls and clone size are given by that table; D and trimming were obtained from the DNA. The sample includes roughly 500,000 clones, roughly 89% of them seen just once. This CDR3 has 13 amino acids. The V gene lost 3 bases and the J gene lost 3 bases, with 9 bases spanning the gap. In this sample, this clone turned up a few times. This TCR came from a young man with COVID-19, enrolled during active disease. The chain carries TRBV12-3 or TRBV12-4 and TRBJ2-7; a weak D match, TRBD1 (6 bases). Sequences were obtained from peripheral blood. The CDR3 nucleotides read TGTGCCAGCAGTTTTAACAGGGACTACGAGCAGTACTTC. Translation gives CASSFNRDYEQYF.